The 13 T cell receptor beta chains below come from one sample, sequenced in a study of T cells after yellow fever vaccination. In TCRdb, the 5' RACE reads were re-called with MiXCR into one record per CDR3 protein. The sample has about 320,000 distinct CDR3 sequences, approximately 4.3% seen once. The specimen was PBMCs, collected 15 days after the yellow fever booster vaccination. Receptor source: a young man who received the YFV17D yellow fever vaccine.

This clonotype was found many times. The rearrangement joins TRBV27 to TRBJ2-7, with D possibly TRBD1 on 5 matching bases. The ends were cut back, 7 bases at V and 0 bases at J, with 10 bases in the middle. The CDR3 consists of 13 residues. The germline V gene encodes CDR1 MNHEY and CDR2 SMNVEV (reference sequence). The CDR3 here is CASNQGSSYEQYF. The CDR3 DNA is TGTGCCAGCAACCAGGGCAGCTCCTACGAGCAGTACTTC.

At least ten counts were recorded for this clonotype. The junction shows a germline mismatch at one end, possibly a read error. The rearrangement joins TRBV5-6 to TRBJ1-6; D is uncertain. The CDR3 consists of 14 residues. In germline, CDR1 is SGHDT, CDR2 YYEEEE. This CDR3 is CASSFVAGSSPPHF. The DNA for the CDR3 is TGTGCCAGCAGCTTTGTGGCAGGATCTTCACCCCCCCACTTT.

This clonotype occurred many times. This chain uses TRBV4-3 with TRBJ1-2; D call uncertain. V lost 6 bases and J 4 bases, leaving 15 bases between the germline ends. Germline CDR1 is LGHNA and CDR2 is YSLEER. The CDR3 covers 14 residues. CDR3 amino acids: CASSHKREFYGYTF. Here the CDR3 DNA reads TGCGCCAGCAGTCATAAACGGGAATTCTATGGCTACACCTTC.

This clonotype occurred a few times. The chain joins TRBV6-1 to TRBJ2-7; TRBD2 matches at 10 bases. This CDR3 comprises 12 residues. Germline V lookup: CDR1 MNHNS, CDR2 SASEGT. The trim removed 11 bases at V and 3 bases at J, leaving 4 bases unmatched. The CDR3 DNA sequence: TGTGCCGCAGGGACTAGCGTCTACGAGCAGTACTTC. This gives the protein CAAGTSVYEQYF.

This clonotype has a count of ten or more. The chain is built from TRBV9 and TRBJ1-5; no clear D gene. Looked up from germline, CDR1 is SGDLS and CDR2 is YYNGEE. CDR3 size: 14 residues. Trimming cost V 5 bases and J 2 bases, with 11 bases left between them. As DNA, the CDR3 is TGTGCCAGCAGTTACGGCGGAGGCAATCAGCCCCAGCATTTT. It yields the protein CASSYGGGNQPQHF. The full variable domain, in which reference TRBV9 and TRBJ1-5 provide the parts outside the CDR3, is DSGVTQTPKHLITATGQRVTLRCSPRSGDLSVYWYQQSLDQGLQFLIQYYNGEERAKGNILERFSAQQFPDLHSELNLSSLELGDSALYFCASSYGGGNQPQHFGDGTRLSIL.

The CDR3 protein is CASSFGTSGTQYF. DNA for the CDR3: TGTGCCAGCAGCTTCGGGACTAGCGGGACCCAGTACTTC. The gene calls are TRBV7-2 and TRBJ2-5; 11 bases agree with TRBD2. This CDR3 spans 13 amino acids. The V gene's germline CDR1 is SGHTA and CDR2 FQGNSA. The V and J ends lost 3 bases and 7 bases, in that order; junction bases with no gene match: 1. Together with reference TRBV7-2 and TRBJ2-5, the CDR3 gives the full variable domain: GAGVSQSPSNKVTEKGKDVELRCDPISGHTALYWYRQSLGQGLEFLIYFQGNSAPDKSGLPSDRFSAERTGGSVSTLTIQRTQQEDSAVYLCASSFGTSGTQYFGPGTRLLVL.

In its sample, this clonotype was seen many times. This chain connects TRBV20-1 to TRBJ2-1, with D tentatively TRBD2 (5 bases). The CDR3 has 13 amino acids. The germline V and J ends were trimmed by 5 bases and 0 bases, with 8 bases remaining between them. Germline V CDR1 and CDR2: DFQATT, SNEGSKA (reference sequence). CDR3 amino acids: CSAAGRSYNEQFF. The CDR3 nucleotides read TGCAGTGCTGCGGGCCGCTCCTACAATGAGCAGTTCTTC.

In this sample, this clonotype turned up many times. This rearrangement joins TRBV7-3 to TRBJ1-2; a weak D match, TRBD1 (5 bases). Germline V gene sequence: CDR1 SGHTA, CDR2 FQGTGA. This CDR3 has 15 amino acids. V shed 3 bases and J shed 0 bases, with 11 bases lying between them. The CDR3 sequence is CASSLGPDSNYGYTF. DNA of the CDR3: TGTGCCAGCAGCTTGGGGCCAGACTCTAACTATGGCTACACCTTC. Using reference TRBV7-3 and TRBJ1-2 for the parts outside the CDR3, the full variable domain is GAGVSQTPSNKVTEKGKYVELRCDPISGHTALYWYRQSLGQGPEFLIYFQGTGAADDSGLPNDRFFAVRPEGSVSTLKIQRTERGDSAVYLCASSLGPDSNYGYTFGSGTRLTVV.

The genes are TRBV5-6 and TRBJ2-1; 8 nucleotides line up with TRBD2. CDR3 length: 16 residues. Trimming at V came to 0 bases and at J to 2 bases, leaving 4 bases not matched to a gene. CDR1 and CDR2 from the germline V gene are SGHDT and YYEEEE. CDR3 sequence (DNA): TGTGCCAGCAGCTTGGGGCGGGGGGAGCCCTACAATGAGCAGTTCTTC. This encodes CASSLGRGEPYNEQFF.

This clonotype was recorded many times. The rearrangement joins TRBV4-3 to TRBJ1-2; D is perhaps TRBD1 (5 bases). In germline, CDR1 is LGHNA, CDR2 YSLEER. This CDR3 has 15 residues. The germline V and J ends were trimmed by 4 bases and 4 bases, with 16 bases remaining between them. CDR3 coding DNA: TGCGCCAGCAGCCCGCGACAGCAGAGAGGCTATGGCTACACCTTC. It is translated as CASSPRQQRGYGYTF.

The rearrangement joins TRBV5-1 to TRBJ2-7; 9 nucleotides agree with TRBD1. CDR1 and CDR2 (germline): SGHRS, YFSETQ. The V segment lost 2 bases and the J segment 5 bases; nucleotides outside the gene matches: 8. The CDR3 spans 15 residues. CDR3 DNA sequence: TGCGCCAGCAGCTTCGCGGGACAGGGAGGAAACGAGCAGTACTTC. Its protein is CASSFAGQGGNEQYF.

This clonotype was seen at least ten times. The V gene is TRBV12-3 or TRBV12-4, the J gene TRBJ2-5; 7 bases map to TRBD2. This CDR3 has 12 amino acids. V lost 8 bases to trimming and J lost 5 bases; unmatched junction nucleotides: 5. This chain's CDR3 is CASRRAGETQYF. The CDR3 coding sequence is TGTGCCAGCCGGCGAGCGGGGGAGACCCAGTACTTC.

This clonotype was observed at least ten times. The V gene is TRBV5-1, the J gene TRBJ1-1; tentative D call: TRBD1 (6 bases). The V gene lost 4 bases and the J gene lost 2 bases, with 12 bases spanning the gap. Germline CDR1 reads SGHRS; CDR2 reads YFSETQ. The CDR3 consists of 14 residues. The DNA for the CDR3 is TGCGCCAGCAGCCCCTGGGGGGGCAACACTGAAGCTTTCTTT. Translation gives CASSPWGGNTEAFF.